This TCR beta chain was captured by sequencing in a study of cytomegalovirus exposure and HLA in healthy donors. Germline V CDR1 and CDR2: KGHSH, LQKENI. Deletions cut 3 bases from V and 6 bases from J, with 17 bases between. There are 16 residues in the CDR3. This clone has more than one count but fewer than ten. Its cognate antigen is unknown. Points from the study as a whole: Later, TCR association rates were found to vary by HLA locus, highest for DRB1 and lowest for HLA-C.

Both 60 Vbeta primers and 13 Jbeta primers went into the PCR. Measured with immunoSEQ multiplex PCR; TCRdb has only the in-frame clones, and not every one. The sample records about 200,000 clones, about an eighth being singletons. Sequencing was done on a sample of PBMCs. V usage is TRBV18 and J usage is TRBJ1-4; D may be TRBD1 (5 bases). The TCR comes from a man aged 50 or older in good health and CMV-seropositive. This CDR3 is CASSPTVAGRDEKLFF. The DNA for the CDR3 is TGTGCCAGCTCACCCACCGTTGCGGGGCGTGATGAAAAACTGTTTTTT.